These 27 T cell receptor beta chains came from one sample sequenced in a study of technical replicates of blood from several donors. Sequenced by immunoSEQ multiplex PCR; TCRdb stores in-frame clones only, minus some. The table lists some 80,000 clones, around 97% of them singletons, with about 0.29% in the top ten. Material for sequencing was T cells isolated from PBMCs. These receptors came from a human donor in good health.

The chain recombines TRBV5-1 with TRBJ1-1; 8 bases agree with TRBD1. With V trimmed by 5 bases and J by 5 bases, 8 bases remained unmatched. Per the germline V gene, CDR1 is SGHRS and CDR2 is YFSETQ. The CDR3 contains 14 residues. This chain's CDR3 is CASRADRGWTEAFF. In DNA, the CDR3 is TGCGCCAGCAGAGCAGACAGGGGCTGGACTGAAGCTTTCTTT.

This clone appeared once. This rearrangement joins TRBV6-1 to TRBJ1-2, with 10 bases fitting TRBD1. CDR1 and CDR2 from the germline V gene are MNHNS and SASEGT. CDR3 length: 15 amino acids. The ends lost 1 base at V and 3 bases at J; junction bases unmatched: 2. The CDR3 nucleotides are TGTGCCAGCAGTGAAGGGACAGGGGGATACTATGGCTACACCTTC. Amino acids: CASSEGTGGYYGYTF.

This clone was found once. The V gene is TRBV27, the J gene TRBJ2-7, with 7 bases matching TRBD1. The trim removed 6 bases at V and 3 bases at J, leaving 8 bases unmatched. The CDR3 is made up of 14 amino acids. Germline CDR1 reads MNHEY; CDR2 reads SMNVEV (reference sequence). CDR3 in DNA: TGTGCCAGCAGCATTCCGGGACAGAGCTACGAGCAGTACTTC. Protein: CASSIPGQSYEQYF.

The chain carries TRBV28 and TRBJ1-1, with TRBD1 identical over 7 bases. Per the germline V gene, CDR1 is MDHEN and CDR2 is SYDVKM. The length of the CDR3 is 13 residues. V gave up 4 bases and J gave up 3 bases; unmatched junction bases: 2. This CDR3 is CASSSQGYTEAFF. The CDR3 nucleotides are TGTGCCAGCAGTTCACAGGGGTACACTGAAGCTTTCTTT.

The chain links TRBV5-5 to TRBJ1-5; 7 bases line up with TRBD1. V was clipped by 0 bases and J by 3 bases; unmatched bases: 6. The CDR3 contains 16 residues. Germline CDR1 is SGHKS and CDR2 is YYEKEE (reference sequence). The CDR3 DNA is TGTGCCAGCAGCTTGGCCGTAGGGACAGTCAATCAGCCCCAGCATTTT. It specifies CASSLAVGTVNQPQHF.

The chain couples TRBV4-1 to TRBJ1-1; TRBD1 matches 8 bases. Germline CDR1 MGHRA, CDR2 YSYEKL. CDR3 length equals 16 residues. The J segment lost 5 bases and the V segment lost 4 bases, leaving 12 bases of the junction unmatched. In nucleotides, the CDR3 is TGCGCCAGCAGCCTTGGGACAGGACACGGATTAACTGAAGCTTTCTTT. This translates into CASSLGTGHGLTEAFF.

The chain links TRBV5-4 to TRBJ2-1, with 10 bases aligning to TRBD2. The germline gives CDR1 SGHNT, CDR2 YYREEE (reference sequence). CDR3 length equals 16 residues. The junction had 1 base not matched to a gene; V was cut back by 1 base and J by 0 bases. This CDR3 is CASSLLAGGSYNEQFF. The CDR3 nucleotides are TGTGCCAGCAGCTTGTTAGCGGGAGGCTCCTACAATGAGCAGTTCTTC.

The chain recombines TRBV5-1 with TRBJ2-5, with 7 bases aligning to TRBD1. The germline CDR1 and CDR2 sequences are SGHRS and YFSETQ. J was trimmed by 2 bases and V by 3 bases; bases with no gene match: 4. The CDR3 covers 14 residues. This chain's CDR3 is CASSSKTGQETQYF. The CDR3 DNA is TGCGCCAGCAGCTCGAAGACAGGGCAAGAGACCCAGTACTTC.

V gene TRBV7-2 combines with J gene TRBJ2-1, with TRBD2 matching 8 bases. Trimming took 5 bases from V and 8 from J; bases not matched to a gene: 8. This CDR3 is built from 14 residues. Germline V gene data show CDR1 as SGHTA and CDR2 as FQGNSA. The CDR3 region is CASSHERELYEQFF. The DNA of the CDR3 is TGTGCCAGCAGCCACGAGCGGGAGCTGTATGAGCAGTTCTTC.

The chain joins TRBV6-5 to TRBJ1-1; D is unclear. V lost 0 bases and J 4 bases, leaving 9 bases between the germline ends. The CDR3 runs to 14 residues. Germline V gene data show CDR1 as MNHEY and CDR2 as SVGAGI. The chain's CDR3 is CASSYSSPGTEAFF. DNA for the CDR3: TGTGCCAGCAGTTACTCGAGTCCTGGCACTGAAGCTTTCTTT.

The V gene is TRBV5-4, the J gene TRBJ2-7; 7 positions agree with TRBD1. CDR1 and CDR2 from the germline V gene are SGHNT and YYREEE (reference sequence). Trimming cost V 4 bases and J 5 bases; bases outside gene matches: 12. CDR3 length: 15 amino acids. The CDR3 spells CASSHPDRSRDEQYF. The DNA for the CDR3 is TGTGCCAGCAGCCACCCGGACAGGTCCAGAGACGAGCAGTACTTC.

The chain employs TRBV19 and TRBJ1-4; 10 nucleotides align to TRBD1. The CDR3 runs 15 residues. The germline V gene encodes CDR1 LNHDA and CDR2 SQIVND (reference sequence). V lost 4 bases and J lost 7; bases outside the gene matches: 6. CDR3 protein: CASSTPGQGTEKLFF. The CDR3 DNA follows: TGTGCCAGTAGTACACCGGGACAGGGGACTGAAAAACTGTTTTTT.

The chain employs TRBV6-5 and TRBJ1-1; D may be TRBD1 (6 bases). Germline CDR1 reads MNHEY; CDR2 reads SVGAGI. CDR3 size: 13 residues. V was pared by 6 bases and J by 7 bases, with 15 bases between. The CDR3 region is CASSQRTVYEAFF. The CDR3 coding sequence is TGTGCCAGCAGCCAGAGGACAGTCTATGAAGCTTTCTTT.

The V and J genes are TRBV10-3 and TRBJ1-3, with D unresolved. The CDR3 covers 15 residues. Germline CDR1 is ENHRY and CDR2 is SYGVKD. Trimming took off 8 bases at V and 0 bases at J, with 14 bases between the two ends. The CDR3 sequence is CAISKERYSGNTIYF. CDR3 nucleotide sequence: TGTGCCATCTCTAAGGAGCGGTACTCTGGAAACACCATATATTTT.

This rearrangement joins TRBV6-8 to TRBJ2-7; maybe TRBD1 (6 bases). CDR3 size: 13 residues. CDR1 MNHGY and CDR2 SAAAGT come from the germline V gene. V lost 7 bases to trimming and J lost 0 bases, with 10 bases between them. In nucleotides, the CDR3 is TGTGCCAGCATAGGACAGCTCTCCTACGAGCAGTACTTC. It codes for CASIGQLSYEQYF.

The genes are TRBV30 and TRBJ2-7; 9 bases line up with TRBD1. V was pared by 8 bases and J by 2 bases, with 10 bases of the junction left unmatched. This CDR3 has 14 residues. Germline V gene lookup returns CDR1 GTSNPN and CDR2 SVGIG (reference sequence). CDR3: CARTPGQGTYEQYF. The DNA for the CDR3 is TGTGCCCGGACACCGGGACAGGGTACCTACGAGCAGTACTTC.

This chain links TRBV27 with TRBJ1-3; D is perhaps TRBD1 (5 bases). This CDR3 has 13 amino acids. Germline CDR1 reads MNHEY; CDR2 reads SMNVEV (reference sequence). The V and J ends lost 4 bases and 3 bases respectively, with 7 bases between them. This chain's CDR3 is CASSSGLGNTIYF. CDR3 sequence (DNA): TGTGCCAGCAGTTCGGGACTTGGAAACACCATATATTTT.

CDR3 region: CASSFPGQGSSSYNEQFF. The CDR3 nucleotides read TGTGCCAGCAGTTTCCCAGGACAAGGCTCTAGCTCCTACAATGAGCAGTTCTTC. The chain links TRBV28 to TRBJ2-1, with a weak D call TRBD1 (5 bases). The CDR3 contains 18 residues. Germline V gene sequence: CDR1 MDHEN, CDR2 SYDVKM. Between the trimmed V and J ends, which lost 3 bases and 0 bases, there was a span of 18 bases.

The chain uses TRBV27 and TRBJ2-2; 9 bases match TRBD2. The germline CDR1 and CDR2 sequences are MNHEY and SMNVEV (reference sequence). The CDR3 loop spans 17 amino acids. V dropped 1 base and J dropped 4; count of bases not matched to a gene: 7. This CDR3 is CASSLLAGVEGTGELFF. The CDR3 DNA reads as TGTGCCAGCAGTTTATTAGCGGGAGTTGAGGGCACCGGGGAGCTGTTTTTT.

V gene TRBV15 combines with J gene TRBJ1-1; D remains ambiguous. V was shortened by 1 base and J by 11 bases, with 8 bases between the two germline ends. The CDR3 totals 11 residues. From germline, CDR1 is LNHNV and CDR2 YYDKDF (reference sequence). CDR3 residues: CATSRAASAFF. Written as DNA, the CDR3 is TGTGCCACCAGCAGAGCCGCGTCTGCTTTCTTT.

This rearrangement joins TRBV4-3 to TRBJ2-1, with D possibly being TRBD1 (5 bases). The CDR3 is 15 amino acids. The V gene lost 2 bases and the J gene lost 5 bases, with 13 bases spanning the gap. The germline gives CDR1 LGHNA, CDR2 YSLEER. DNA of the CDR3: TGCGCCAGCAGCCAATTAATCCAGGGAAACAATGAGCAGTTCTTC. Residues: CASSQLIQGNNEQFF.

The CDR3 loop is CASSLVAGAYEQYF. CDR3 nucleotide sequence: TGTGCCAGCAGTTTAGTAGCAGGGGCCTACGAGCAGTACTTC. The gene calls are TRBV27 and TRBJ2-7; D might be TRBD1 (6 bases). This CDR3 spans 14 amino acids. The V gene lost 2 bases and the J gene lost 2 bases, with 10 bases spanning the gap. Germline-derived CDR1 and CDR2 are MNHEY and SMNVEV (reference sequence).

The genes are TRBV6-1 and TRBJ1-1, with a tentative D call TRBD1 (5 bases). The CDR3 runs 15 residues. Germline loops: CDR1 MNHNS, CDR2 SASEGT. V gave up 4 bases and J gave up 5 bases, with 17 bases separating them. The CDR3 nucleotides read TGTGCCAGCAGTGTCCCTAAAGCGGGGGAAACTGAAGCTTTCTTT. This encodes CASSVPKAGETEAFF.

J is TRBJ2-3 and V is TRBV29-1, with D maybe TRBD1 (6 bases). Germline loops: CDR1 SQVTM, CDR2 ANQGSEA. The CDR3 sequence is 12 residues long. The ends were cut back, 6 bases at V and 4 bases at J, with 11 bases in the middle. In DNA, the CDR3 is TGCAGCGTCCAGGGGCGGGCAGATACGCAGTATTTT. Protein: CSVQGRADTQYF.

This chain connects TRBV4-2 to TRBJ1-4; D unresolved. Trimming stripped 0 bases from V and 8 bases from J, with 16 bases between. Looked up from germline, CDR1 is LGHNA and CDR2 is YNFKEQ. The CDR3 is made up of 16 amino acids. The CDR3 spells CASSQEVPIKEEKLFF. Written as DNA, the CDR3 is TGTGCCAGCAGCCAAGAGGTCCCTATAAAAGAGGAAAAACTGTTTTTT.

The V call is TRBV28, the J call TRBJ2-3; no firm D call. This CDR3 is 14 amino acids long. Germline lookup yields CDR1 MDHEN and CDR2 SYDVKM. Trimming shortened V by 8 bases and J by 0 bases, and 12 bases separated the two germline ends. The DNA of the CDR3 is TGTGCCAGCTTTCCAGTGGCTAGCACAGATACGCAGTATTTT. It specifies CASFPVASTDTQYF.

The CDR3 is CASSRTSSYNEQFF. CDR3 sequence (DNA): TGTGCCAGCAGTAGAACTAGCTCCTACAATGAGCAGTTCTTC. This rearrangement joins TRBV27 to TRBJ2-1, with D maybe TRBD2 (5 bases). Trimming stripped 5 bases from V and 0 bases from J, with 8 bases between. From germline, CDR1 is MNHEY and CDR2 SMNVEV (reference sequence). The CDR3 runs to 14 residues.